One and the same sample provided the 9 T cell receptor beta chains below, sequenced in a study of T cell responses to AZD1222 COVID-19 vaccine. Produced via immunoSEQ multiplex PCR; TCRdb's table is partial and in-frame only. The table records under 130,000 clones, around 91% of them present only once. Sequenced here: peripheral blood, sampled on day 0 of AZD1222 vaccination. These receptor sequences come from an adult in good health.

This clone appeared once. This chain connects TRBV30 to TRBJ1-4; no firm D call. This CDR3 region has 11 residues. Looked up from germline, CDR1 is GTSNPN and CDR2 is SVGIG (reference sequence). V was cut by 0 bases and J by 14 bases, with 10 bases left in between. In nucleotides, the CDR3 is TGTGCCTGGAGTGTGGGTCTGGGGCTGTTTTTT. Encoded protein: CAWSVGLGLFF.

The chain has TRBV4-1 and TRBJ1-3, with D unresolved. V dropped 3 bases and J dropped 2 bases, with 14 bases sitting between them. CDR3 size: 16 residues. In germline, CDR1 is MGHRA, CDR2 YSYEKL. The CDR3 is CASSHPGRKPGNTIYF. CDR3 DNA: TGCGCCAGCAGCCACCCCGGAAGGAAACCTGGAAACACCATATATTTT.

This clone was seen only once. V gene TRBV21-1 combines with J gene TRBJ2-7; the table's D call, TRBD1, was not checked against the DNA. TRBV21-1 is flagged as a pseudogene. The CDR3 has 20 residues. The DNA of the CDR3 is TGTGCCAGCAGCAAAGGGGAAAAGTCAAAGACGGGACAGGCCGACTACGAGCAGTACTTC. Translated: CASSKGEKSKTGQADYEQYF.

The chain recombines TRBV15 with TRBJ2-7; D not resolved. There are 13 residues in the CDR3. Germline V gives CDR1 LNHNV, CDR2 YYDKDF (reference sequence). V lost 0 bases, J lost 2 bases, and 5 bases lay in between. The CDR3 spells CATSRDRTYEQYF. CDR3 nucleotides: TGTGCCACCAGCAGAGATCGAACCTACGAGCAGTACTTC.

The chain combines TRBV5-5 with TRBJ1-1, with 9 bases aligning to TRBD1. This CDR3 has 13 amino acids. V lost 9 bases, J lost 6 bases, and 9 bases stayed unmatched. CDR1 is SGHKS, CDR2 YYEKEE, per germline (reference sequence). This CDR3 reads CATQVGQGAEAFF. The CDR3 DNA follows: TGTGCCACCCAAGTGGGACAGGGAGCTGAAGCTTTCTTT.

Written as DNA, the CDR3 is TGTGCCAGTGAAGAACGGGCCAGGTCTGGGGCCTATAGCAATCAGCCCCAGCATTTT. Translation: CASEERARSGAYSNQPQHF. This chain uses TRBV19 with TRBJ1-5, with D possibly TRBD1 on 5 matching bases. Germline V CDR1 and CDR2: LNHDA, SQIVND (reference sequence). The CDR3 runs to 19 residues. Trimming stripped 8 bases from V and 0 bases from J, with 26 bases between.

V gene TRBV7-3 combines with J gene TRBJ2-5; 8 positions agree with TRBD2. Germline CDR1 and CDR2: SGHTA and FQGTGA. The CDR3 has 18 residues. The V gene end was trimmed by 3 bases and the J gene end by 3 bases; junction bases not matched to a gene: 15. CDR3 loop: CASSFLDRPGGTEETQYF. The CDR3 DNA follows: TGTGCCAGCAGCTTTTTAGACCGCCCGGGGGGGACGGAAGAGACCCAGTACTTC.

This sequence joins TRBV14 and TRBJ2-5, with no clear D. This CDR3 spans 13 amino acids. Germline values: CDR1 SGHDN, CDR2 FVKESK. V was shortened by 3 bases and J by 0 bases, with 5 bases between the two germline ends. The chain's CDR3 is CASSQLYQETQYF. In DNA form, the CDR3 reads TGTGCCAGCAGCCAGCTTTACCAAGAGACCCAGTACTTC. The variable domain in full, completed from reference TRBV14 and TRBJ2-5, reads EAGVTQFPSHSVIEKGQTVTLRCDPISGHDNLYWYRRVMGKEIKFLLHFVKESKQDESGMPNNRFLAERTGGTYSTLKVQPAELEDSGVYFCASSQLYQETQYFGPGTRLLVL.

J is TRBJ1-2 and V is TRBV6-4; tentatively, D is TRBD1 (5 bases). The CDR3 consists of 17 residues. Germline lookup yields CDR1 MRHNA and CDR2 SNTAGT. V lost 2 bases and J 3 bases, leaving 19 bases between the germline ends. The CDR3 loop reads CASSDATWGRVDYGYTF. For the CDR3, the DNA is TGTGCCAGCAGTGACGCGACTTGGGGCAGGGTCGACTATGGCTACACCTTC.